This TCR beta chain derives from a study of post-analysis software for immune sequencing data. Study in general: The disease courses covered relapsing-remitting, secondary progressive and progressive-relapsing multiple sclerosis. Study-wide points: The study found TRBV5-6, TRBV5-1 and TRBV20-1 among 5 or 6 TRBV segments more frequent in patients than controls. F measure grouped same-batch samples tightly together.

The authors incorporated unique molecular identifiers into the TCR beta cDNA libraries. Roughly 500,000 cDNA molecules were obtained per 1 to 10 million input T cells. TCRdb ran MiXCR on the PCR reads and lists one entry per CDR3 protein. The sample contains approximately 730,000 distinct CDR3 sequences, about half of which appear only once. This clonotype appeared a few times. The antigen remains unidentified. Trimming pared 2 bases from V and 5 bases from J, leaving 13 bases between. CDR1 is MNHEY, CDR2 SVGAGI, per germline. The CDR3 covers 14 residues. Sequenced input: blood. V usage is TRBV6-5 and J usage is TRBJ2-7, with D possibly matching TRBD1 (6 bases). The TCR was taken from a girl aged 10 to 17 with multiple sclerosis. The CDR3: CASSYGAQGNEQYF. The CDR3, as DNA: TGTGCCAGCAGTTACGGGGCCCAGGGGAACGAGCAGTACTTC.